This T cell receptor (beta chain) was sequenced in a study of control samples from healthy donors and cancer patients. Method: immunoSEQ multiplex PCR; TCRdb's copy keeps in-frame clones and lacks some. The sample holds under 55,000 clones; approximately 90% are singletons and the top ten take more than 20%. V lost 0 bases and J 4 bases, leaving 12 bases between the germline ends. Germline loops: CDR1 MNHEY, CDR2 SVGAGI. The length of the CDR3 is 15 residues. This TCR was sampled from a woman in her thirties or forties with head and neck cancer. What was sequenced was PBMCs. The V and J genes are TRBV6-5 and TRBJ1-1, with D possibly being TRBD1 (5 bases). This CDR3 is CASSYSKAGGTEAFF. DNA for the CDR3: TGTGCCAGCAGTTACTCGAAAGCCGGGGGCACTGAAGCTTTCTTT.